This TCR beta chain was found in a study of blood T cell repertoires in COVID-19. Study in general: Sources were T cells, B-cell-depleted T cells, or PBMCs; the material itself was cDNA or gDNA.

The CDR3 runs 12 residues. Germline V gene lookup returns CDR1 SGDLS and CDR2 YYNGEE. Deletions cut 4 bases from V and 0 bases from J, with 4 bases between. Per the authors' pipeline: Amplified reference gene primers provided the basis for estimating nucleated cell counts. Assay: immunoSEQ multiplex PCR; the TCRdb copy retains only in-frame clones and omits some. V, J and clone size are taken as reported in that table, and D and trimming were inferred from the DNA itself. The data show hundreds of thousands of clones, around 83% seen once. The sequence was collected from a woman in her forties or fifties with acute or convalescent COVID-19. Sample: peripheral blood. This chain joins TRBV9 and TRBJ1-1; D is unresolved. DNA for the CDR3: TGTGCCAGCAGCTCCATGAACACTGAAGCTTTCTTT. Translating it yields CASSSMNTEAFF.